These 6 T cell receptor beta chains were sequenced from one sample in a study of cytomegalovirus exposure and HLA in healthy donors. PCR primers comprised 60 Vbeta and 13 Jbeta primers. Sequencing was performed with immunoSEQ multiplex PCR; in TCRdb, only in-frame clones are kept and a portion is missing. The repertoire holds under 150,000 clones, with under 85% as singletons. Sequencing input: PBMCs. All receptors derive from a boy aged 5-17 years in good health and CMV-seronegative.

A word on this clone: An end of the junction does not agree with germline; a read error may underlie this. The CDR3 DNA sequence: TGTTCCAGCAGCATCGTCTCGGAGACCCAGTACTTC. Encoded protein: CSSSIVSETQYF. The rearrangement links TRBV7-9 to TRBJ2-5; D is unclear. CDR1 is SEHNR, CDR2 FQNEAQ, per germline (reference sequence). CDR3 length: 12 amino acids.

The chain links TRBV7-2 to TRBJ1-3, with D perhaps matching TRBD1 (6 bases). Germline V gives CDR1 SGHTA, CDR2 FQGNSA. Trimming took 5 bases from V and 8 from J, leaving 22 bases between them. CDR3 length: 16 residues. DNA of the CDR3: TGTGCCAGCAGCCATGAGGGTGAGGGGGTTTATGACACCATATATTTT. It specifies CASSHEGEGVYDTIYF. The whole variable domain, remainder taken from reference TRBV7-2 and TRBJ1-3, is GAGVSQSPSNKVTEKGKDVELRCDPISGHTALYWYRQSLGQGLEFLIYFQGNSAPDKSGLPSDRFSAERTGGSVSTLTIQRTQQEDSAVYLCASSHEGEGVYDTIYFGEGSWLTVV.

This clone occurred a few times. The rearrangement uses TRBV25-1 and TRBJ1-1; tentatively, D is TRBD1 (6 bases). The ends were cut back, 6 bases at V and 4 bases at J, with 12 bases in the middle. The germline V gene encodes CDR1 MGHDK and CDR2 SYGVNS. There are 13 residues in the CDR3. The CDR3, as DNA: TGTGCCAGCAGGGACAGCGGGGGCACTGAAGCTTTCTTT. As protein: CASRDSGGTEAFF.

The V gene is TRBV6-5, the J gene TRBJ2-5; 8 bases match TRBD1. The CDR3 loop spans 14 amino acids. V gave up 0 bases and J gave up 4 bases; unmatched junction bases: 1. Germline assignment: CDR1 MNHEY and CDR2 SVGAGI. The chain's CDR3 is CASSYSDRGETQYF. In nucleotides, the CDR3 is TGTGCCAGCAGTTACTCCGACAGGGGAGAGACCCAGTACTTC.

This clone was counted once. The chain combines TRBV7-8 with TRBJ2-5, with unresolved D. The CDR3 extends over 15 amino acids. V lost 1 base and J lost 3, with 12 bases in between. Germline CDR1 is SGHVS and CDR2 is FQNEAQ. DNA for the CDR3: TGTGCCAGCAGCTTAGTACGAGGCGTCAAAGAGACCCAGTACTTC. Its protein product is CASSLVRGVKETQYF.

The rearrangement links TRBV4-1 to TRBJ2-2; possibly TRBD2 for D (5 bases). Germline CDR1 MGHRA, CDR2 YSYEKL. The CDR3 contains 18 residues. Trimming removed 1 base at V and 3 bases at J, with 18 bases between. CDR3 sequence: CASSQVPRVRSDTGELFF. CDR3 nucleotide sequence: TGCGCCAGCAGCCAAGTACCGAGGGTTCGTAGTGACACCGGGGAGCTGTTTTTT.